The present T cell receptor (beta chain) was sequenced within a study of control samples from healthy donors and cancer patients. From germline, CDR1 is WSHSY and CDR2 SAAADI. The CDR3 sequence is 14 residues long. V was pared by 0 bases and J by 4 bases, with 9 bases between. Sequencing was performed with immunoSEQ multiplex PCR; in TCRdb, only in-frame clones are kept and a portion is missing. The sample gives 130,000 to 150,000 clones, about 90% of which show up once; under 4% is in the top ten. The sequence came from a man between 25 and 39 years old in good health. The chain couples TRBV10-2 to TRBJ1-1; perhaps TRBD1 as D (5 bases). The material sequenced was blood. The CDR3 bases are TGCGCCAGCAGTGAGTCTCCGGGGGGCACTGAAGCTTTCTTT. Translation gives CASSESPGGTEAFF.